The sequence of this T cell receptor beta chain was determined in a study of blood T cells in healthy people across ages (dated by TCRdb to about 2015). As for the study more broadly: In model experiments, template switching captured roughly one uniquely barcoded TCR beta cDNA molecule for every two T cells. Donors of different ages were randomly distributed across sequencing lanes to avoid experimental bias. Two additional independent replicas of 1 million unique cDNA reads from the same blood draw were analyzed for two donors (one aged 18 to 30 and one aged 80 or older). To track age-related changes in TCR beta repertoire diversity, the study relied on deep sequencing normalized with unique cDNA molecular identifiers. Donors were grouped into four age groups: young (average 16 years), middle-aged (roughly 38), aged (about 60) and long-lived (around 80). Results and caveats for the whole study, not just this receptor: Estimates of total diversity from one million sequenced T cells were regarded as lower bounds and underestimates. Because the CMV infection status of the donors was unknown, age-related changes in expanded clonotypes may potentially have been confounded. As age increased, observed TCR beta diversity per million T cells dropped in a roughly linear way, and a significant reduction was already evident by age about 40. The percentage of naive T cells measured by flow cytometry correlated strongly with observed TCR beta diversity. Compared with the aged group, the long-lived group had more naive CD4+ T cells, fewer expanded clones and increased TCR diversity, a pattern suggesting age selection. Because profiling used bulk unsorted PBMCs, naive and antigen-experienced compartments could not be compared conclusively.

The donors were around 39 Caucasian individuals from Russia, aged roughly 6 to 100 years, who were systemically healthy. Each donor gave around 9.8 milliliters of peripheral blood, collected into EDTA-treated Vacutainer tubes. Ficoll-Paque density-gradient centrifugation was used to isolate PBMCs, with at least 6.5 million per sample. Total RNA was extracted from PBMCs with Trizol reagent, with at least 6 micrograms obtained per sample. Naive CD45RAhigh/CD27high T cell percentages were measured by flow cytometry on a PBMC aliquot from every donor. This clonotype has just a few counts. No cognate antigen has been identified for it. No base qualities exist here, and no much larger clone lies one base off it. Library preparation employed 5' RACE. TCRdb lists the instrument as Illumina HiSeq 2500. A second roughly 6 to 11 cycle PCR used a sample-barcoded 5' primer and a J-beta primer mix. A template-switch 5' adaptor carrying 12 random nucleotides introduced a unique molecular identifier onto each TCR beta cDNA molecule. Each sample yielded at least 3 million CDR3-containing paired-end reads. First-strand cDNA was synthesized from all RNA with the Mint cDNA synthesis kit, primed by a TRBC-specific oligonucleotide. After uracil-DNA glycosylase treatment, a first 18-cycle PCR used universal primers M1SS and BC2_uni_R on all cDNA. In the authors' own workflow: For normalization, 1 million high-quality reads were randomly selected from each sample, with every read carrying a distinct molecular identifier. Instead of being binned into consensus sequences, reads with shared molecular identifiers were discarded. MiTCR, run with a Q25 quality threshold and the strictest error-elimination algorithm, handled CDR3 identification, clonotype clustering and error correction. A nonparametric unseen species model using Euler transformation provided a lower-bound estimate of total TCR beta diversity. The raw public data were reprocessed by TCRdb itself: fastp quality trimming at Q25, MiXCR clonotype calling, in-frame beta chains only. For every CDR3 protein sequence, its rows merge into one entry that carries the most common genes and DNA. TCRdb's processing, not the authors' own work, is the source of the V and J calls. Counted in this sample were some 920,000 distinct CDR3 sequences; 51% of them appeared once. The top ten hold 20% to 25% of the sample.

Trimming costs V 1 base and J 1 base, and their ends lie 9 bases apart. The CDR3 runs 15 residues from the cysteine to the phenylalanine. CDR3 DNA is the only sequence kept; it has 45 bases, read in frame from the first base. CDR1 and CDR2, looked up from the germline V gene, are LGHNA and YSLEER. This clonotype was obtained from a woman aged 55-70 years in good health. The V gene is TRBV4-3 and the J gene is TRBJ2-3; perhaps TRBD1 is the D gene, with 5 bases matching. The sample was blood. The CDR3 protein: CASSQGGARTDTQYF. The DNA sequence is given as TGCGCCAGCAGCCAAGGGGGCGCCCGCACAGATACGCAGTATTTT.